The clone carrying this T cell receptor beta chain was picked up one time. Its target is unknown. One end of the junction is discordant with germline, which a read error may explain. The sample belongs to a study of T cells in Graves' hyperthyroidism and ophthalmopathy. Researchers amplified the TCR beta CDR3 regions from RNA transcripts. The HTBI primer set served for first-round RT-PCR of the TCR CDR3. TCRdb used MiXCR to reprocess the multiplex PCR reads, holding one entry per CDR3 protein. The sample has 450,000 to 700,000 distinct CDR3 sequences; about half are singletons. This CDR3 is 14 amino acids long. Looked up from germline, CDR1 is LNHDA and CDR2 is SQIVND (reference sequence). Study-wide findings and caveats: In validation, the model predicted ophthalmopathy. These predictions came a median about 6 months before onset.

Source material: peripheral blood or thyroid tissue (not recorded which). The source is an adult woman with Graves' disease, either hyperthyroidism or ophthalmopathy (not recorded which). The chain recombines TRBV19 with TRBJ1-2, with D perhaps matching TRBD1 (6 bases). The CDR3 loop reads CASSTGRGLHGYTF. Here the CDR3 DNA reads TGTGCCAGCAGTACGGGCAGGGGTCTGCATGGCTACACCTTC.